Shown below are 18 T cell receptor beta chains from a single sample sequenced in a study of blood T cells in healthy people across ages. Primers used in a second PCR of roughly 6 to 11 cycles were a sample-barcoded 5' primer and a J-beta primer mix. MiXCR, applied by TCRdb to the 5' RACE reads, yields one record per CDR3 protein. The table has about 650,000 distinct CDR3 sequences, roughly half seen once. The sample consisted of blood. Receptors were obtained from a woman aged 80 or over in good health.

The rearrangement joins TRBV7-9 to TRBJ2-1; unclear D gene. The V end lost 2 bases, the J end lost 0 bases, and 11 bases lay between the germline ends. The CDR3 is made up of 16 amino acids. Germline V gene data show CDR1 as SEHNR and CDR2 as FQNEAQ (reference sequence). In DNA, the CDR3 is TGTGCCAGCAGCTTATCCTACAAATCCTCCTACAATGAGCAGTTCTTC. This translates into CASSLSYKSSYNEQFF.

This clonotype came up a few times. V and J are TRBV20-1 and TRBJ2-5; maybe TRBD2 (5 bases). The germline CDR1 and CDR2 sequences are DFQATT and SNEGSKA (reference sequence). The germline V and J ends were trimmed by 5 bases and 5 bases, with 21 bases remaining between them. The CDR3 sequence is 15 residues long. The CDR3 spells CSAPPPRGTLETQYF. The CDR3 DNA follows: TGCAGTGCTCCTCCCCCCCGGGGAACCTTGGAGACCCAGTACTTC.

The V gene is TRBV12-3 or TRBV12-4, the J gene TRBJ2-1, with 7 bases lining up with TRBD1. V lost 6 bases, J lost 10 bases, and 12 bases stayed unmatched. The CDR3 has 14 residues. DNA of the CDR3: TGTGCCAGCAGCATAGGGACAGCAAAGGGGGAGCAGTTCTTC. Its translation is CASSIGTAKGEQFF.

The chain carries TRBV7-2 and TRBJ2-3; 7 bases are shared with TRBD2. The V and J ends lost 5 bases and 2 bases, in that order; junction bases with no gene match: 7. The length of the CDR3 is 15 residues. Per germline, CDR1 SGHTA and CDR2 FQGNSA. The CDR3: CASSHGLAATDTQYF. The CDR3 nucleotides are TGTGCCAGCAGCCACGGGCTAGCGGCCACAGATACGCAGTATTTT.

This chain joins TRBV19 and TRBJ2-2; no firm D call. Deletions cut 6 bases from V and 3 bases from J, with 11 bases between. The CDR3 contains 14 residues. The germline CDR1 and CDR2 sequences are LNHDA and SQIVND (reference sequence). The chain's CDR3 is CASSMLQDTGELFF. The DNA for the CDR3 is TGTGCCAGTAGCATGTTGCAGGACACCGGGGAGCTGTTTTTT.

This clonotype occurred a few times. The genes are TRBV4-2 and TRBJ1-2; unclear D gene. This CDR3 is 16 amino acids long. Per the germline V gene, CDR1 is LGHNA and CDR2 is YNFKEQ. The V gene lost 1 base and the J gene lost 1 base, with 13 bases spanning the gap. CDR3 DNA sequence: TGTGCCAGCAGCCAAGGAGGAGGTGGGAGTAACTATGGCTACACCTTC. Its protein is CASSQGGGGSNYGYTF.

In this sample, this clonotype turned up a few times. This chain links TRBV12-3 or TRBV12-4 with TRBJ2-5; a weak D match, TRBD1 (5 bases). The V and J ends lost 3 bases and 0 bases respectively, with 8 bases between them. CDR3 length equals 14 residues. CDR3 in amino acids: CASSFRQNQETQYF. The DNA for the CDR3 is TGTGCCAGCAGTTTTCGACAGAACCAAGAGACCCAGTACTTC.

The rearrangement uses TRBV20-1 and TRBJ2-3; 14 bases match TRBD2. V lost 7 bases, J lost 3 bases, and 6 bases stayed unmatched. The CDR3 sequence is 15 residues long. CDR1 is DFQATT and CDR2 is SNEGSKA in the germline V gene (reference sequence). The CDR3 spells CSVPTSGGATDTQYF. CDR3 nucleotides: TGCAGTGTCCCGACTAGCGGGGGGGCAACAGATACGCAGTATTTT.

This chain connects TRBV30 to TRBJ2-7; D not resolved. V gave up 4 bases and J gave up 0 bases, with 10 bases separating them. This CDR3 has 13 residues. Germline V gene lookup returns CDR1 GTSNPN and CDR2 SVGIG (reference sequence). CDR3 sequence reads: CAWTRQDSYEQYF. DNA of the CDR3: TGTGCCTGGACGCGGCAGGACTCCTACGAGCAGTACTTC.

This clonotype was recorded at least ten times. The gene calls are TRBV9 and TRBJ2-1; D not resolved. The CDR3 sequence is 14 residues long. Germline V gene data show CDR1 as SGDLS and CDR2 as YYNGEE. V lost 8 bases and J 1 base, leaving 13 bases between the germline ends. The CDR3 DNA reads TGTGCCAGTACACCCGCCCTATCCTACAATGAGCAGTTCTTC. It translates to CASTPALSYNEQFF.

This rearrangement joins TRBV27 to TRBJ2-3, with D unresolved. With 8 bases removed from V and 2 bases from J, the gap between germline ends came to 14 bases. CDR3 size: 14 residues. Per germline, CDR1 MNHEY and CDR2 SMNVEV (reference sequence). In DNA form, the CDR3 reads TGTGCCAGCTCTATGATCGGGTACACAGATACGCAGTATTTT. It translates to CASSMIGYTDTQYF.

This clonotype was counted between two and nine times. V and J are TRBV27 and TRBJ2-1; no reliable D call. V lost 5 bases to trimming and J lost 0 bases, with 14 bases between them. The CDR3 consists of 16 residues. From germline, CDR1 is MNHEY and CDR2 SMNVEV (reference sequence). The DNA for the CDR3 is TGTGCCAGCAGTCCCGATATGACCAGCTCCTACAATGAGCAGTTCTTC. Its translation is CASSPDMTSSYNEQFF.

At least ten counts were recorded for this clonotype. The chain uses TRBV7-2 and TRBJ2-3; D ambiguous. Trimming took off 2 bases at V and 5 bases at J, with 5 bases between the two ends. The CDR3 has 12 residues. In germline, CDR1 is SGHTA, CDR2 FQGNSA. CDR3 in DNA: TGTGCCAGCAGCTTAATTTTAGATACGCAGTATTTT. Its protein is CASSLILDTQYF. Complete variable domain (other parts from reference TRBV7-2 and TRBJ2-3): GAGVSQSPSNKVTEKGKDVELRCDPISGHTALYWYRQSLGQGLEFLIYFQGNSAPDKSGLPSDRFSAERTGGSVSTLTIQRTQQEDSAVYLCASSLILDTQYFGPGTRLTVL.

The CDR3 sequence is CASSPLPGFRYEQYF. CDR3 nucleotide sequence: TGTGCCAGCAGCCCCTTACCGGGTTTTAGGTACGAGCAGTACTTC. The rearrangement links TRBV7-2 to TRBJ2-7, with D unresolved. Trimming stripped 5 bases from V and 4 bases from J, with 18 bases between. CDR3 size: 15 residues. Germline V CDR1 and CDR2: SGHTA, FQGNSA.

Only a few counts were recorded for this clonotype. This sequence joins TRBV11-1 and TRBJ2-5, with 9 bases that match TRBD2. The CDR3 covers 16 residues. Germline-derived CDR1 and CDR2 are SGHAT and FQDESV (reference sequence). The V gene end was trimmed by 5 bases and the J gene end by 11 bases; junction bases not matched to a gene: 18. The CDR3 sequence is CASSLRGLASYNEQYF. The CDR3 nucleotides are TGTGCCAGCAGCCTTAGAGGACTAGCGAGCTACAATGAGCAGTACTTC.

The chain joins TRBV6-2 or TRBV6-3 to TRBJ2-5, with 8 bases identical to TRBD1. This CDR3 region has 14 residues. V was pared by 8 bases and J by 1 base, with 6 bases of the junction left unmatched. Germline CDR1 MNHEY, CDR2 SVGEGT. The CDR3 nucleotides read TGTGCCAGCCAAAGGACAGGGAGCCAAGAGACCCAGTACTTC. It is translated as CASQRTGSQETQYF.

This clonotype was recorded many times. The CDR3 region is CASSLTQDTQYF. The DNA for the CDR3 is TGTGCCAGCAGTCTAACCCAAGATACGCAGTATTTT. The gene calls are TRBV7-3 and TRBJ2-3; no clear D. The germline V gene encodes CDR1 SGHTA and CDR2 FQGTGA. V lost 6 bases to trimming and J lost 5 bases, with 9 bases between them. The CDR3 covers 12 residues.

The chain links TRBV10-3 to TRBJ1-2, with a weak D call TRBD1 (6 bases). The length of the CDR3 is 14 residues. The V gene's germline CDR1 is ENHRY and CDR2 SYGVKD. Trimming took 11 bases from V and 2 from J, leaving 18 bases between them. DNA for the CDR3: TGTGCCTCAGGGCCACCGGACAGAAACTATGGCTACACCTTC. This gives the protein CASGPPDRNYGYTF.